This TCR beta chain was documented in a study of OX40 agonist ivuxolimab in advanced cancers. General study points: Dosing at 0.1 to 3.0 mg/kg was accompanied by clonal expansion of CD4+ and CD8+ blood T cells by week 6.

Trimming removed 0 bases from V and 1 base from J, with 10 bases in between. The CDR3 length is 15 residues. Germline CDR1 reads SGHRS; CDR2 reads YFSETQ. The repertoire was sequenced with immunoSEQ multiplex PCR; TCRdb's copy has only in-frame clones and lacks some. The repertoire holds about 55,000 clones, with about nine tenths as singletons. Concerning this clone itself: Its matching antigen is unknown.

This sequence was found in an adult with an advanced solid tumor such as melanoma, head and neck, liver or kidney cancer. The sample in question was CD4+ or CD8+ T cells sorted from blood, obtained in a trial of the OX40 agonist ivuxolimab. The gene calls are TRBV5-1 and TRBJ1-2, with D hard to call. In DNA form, the CDR3 reads TGCGCCAGCAGCTTGGTGGCAGGAAATAACTATGGCTACACCTTC. This gives the protein CASSLVAGNNYGYTF.